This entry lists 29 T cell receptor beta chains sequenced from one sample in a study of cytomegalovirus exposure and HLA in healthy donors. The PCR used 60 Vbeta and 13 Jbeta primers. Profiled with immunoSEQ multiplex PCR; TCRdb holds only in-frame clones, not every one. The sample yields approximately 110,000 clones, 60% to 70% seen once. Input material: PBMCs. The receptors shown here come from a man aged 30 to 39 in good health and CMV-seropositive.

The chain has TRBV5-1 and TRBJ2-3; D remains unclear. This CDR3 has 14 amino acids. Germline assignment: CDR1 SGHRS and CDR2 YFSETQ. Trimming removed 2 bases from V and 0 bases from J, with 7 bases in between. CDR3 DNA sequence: TGCGCCAGCAGCTTTGGCCCTAGCACAGATACGCAGTATTTT. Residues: CASSFGPSTDTQYF.

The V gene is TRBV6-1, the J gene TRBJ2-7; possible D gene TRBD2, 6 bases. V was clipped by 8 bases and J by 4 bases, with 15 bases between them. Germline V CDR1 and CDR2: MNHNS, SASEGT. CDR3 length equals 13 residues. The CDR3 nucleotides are TGTGCCAGCCAGGCAGGAGGGATATACGAGCAGTACTTC. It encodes CASQAGGIYEQYF.

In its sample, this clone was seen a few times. CDR3: CASRQYTGQPQHF. As DNA, the CDR3 is TGTGCCAGCAGGCAATATACAGGTCAGCCCCAGCATTTT. The rearrangement uses TRBV2 and TRBJ1-5, with D possibly TRBD1 on 5 matching bases. Germline V gives CDR1 SNHLY, CDR2 FYNNEI. This CDR3 spans 13 amino acids. Trimming took 6 bases from V and 6 from J, leaving 12 bases between them.

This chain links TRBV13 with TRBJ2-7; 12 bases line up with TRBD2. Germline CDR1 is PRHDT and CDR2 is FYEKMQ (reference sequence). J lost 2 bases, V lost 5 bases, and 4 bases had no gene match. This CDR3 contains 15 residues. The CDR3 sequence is CASSQGLAGTYEQYF. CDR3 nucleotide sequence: TGTGCCAGCAGCCAAGGACTAGCGGGAACCTACGAGCAGTACTTC.

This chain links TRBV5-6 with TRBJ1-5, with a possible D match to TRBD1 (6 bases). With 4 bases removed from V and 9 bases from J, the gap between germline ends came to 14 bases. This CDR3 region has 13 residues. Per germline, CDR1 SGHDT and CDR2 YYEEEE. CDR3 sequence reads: CASSAVQGRPQHF. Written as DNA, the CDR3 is TGTGCCAGCAGCGCCGTCCAGGGGCGGCCCCAGCATTTT.

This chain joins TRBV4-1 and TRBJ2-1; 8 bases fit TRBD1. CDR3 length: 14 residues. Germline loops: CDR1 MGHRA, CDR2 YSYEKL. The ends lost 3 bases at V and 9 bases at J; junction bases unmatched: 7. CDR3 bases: TGCGCCAGCAGCCATGACAGGGGAGTGGGTGAGCAGTTCTTC. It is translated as CASSHDRGVGEQFF.

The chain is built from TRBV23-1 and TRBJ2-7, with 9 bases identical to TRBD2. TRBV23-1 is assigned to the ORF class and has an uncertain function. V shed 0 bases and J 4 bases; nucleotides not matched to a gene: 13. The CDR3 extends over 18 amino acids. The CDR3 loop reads CASSQSGKKAGGIYEQYF. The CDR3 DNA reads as TGCGCCAGCAGTCAATCTGGTAAAAAAGCGGGGGGCATTTACGAGCAGTACTTC.

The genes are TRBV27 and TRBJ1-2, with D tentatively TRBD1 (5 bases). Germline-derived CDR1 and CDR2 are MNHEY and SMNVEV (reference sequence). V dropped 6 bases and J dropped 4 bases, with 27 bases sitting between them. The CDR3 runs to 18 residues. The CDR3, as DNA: TGTGCCAGCAGGTCCCTCGGGACGGATACACTCGGGGGCTATGGCTACACCTTC. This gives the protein CASRSLGTDTLGGYGYTF.

The CDR3 bases are TGTGCCAGCAGACCCGACGGGTACTACGAGCAGTACTTC. Protein sequence: CASRPDGYYEQYF. V is TRBV6-6 and J is TRBJ2-7, with D unresolved. V dropped 6 bases and J dropped 3 bases, with 12 bases sitting between them. From germline, CDR1 is MNHNY and CDR2 SVGAGI (reference sequence). The CDR3 has 13 amino acids.

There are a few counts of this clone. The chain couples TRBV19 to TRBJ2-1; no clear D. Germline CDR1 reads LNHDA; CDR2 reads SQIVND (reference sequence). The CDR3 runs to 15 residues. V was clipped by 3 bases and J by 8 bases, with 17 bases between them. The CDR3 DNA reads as TGTGCCAGTAGTATGACATCTTCCGCATGGGATGAGCAGTTCTTC. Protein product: CASSMTSSAWDEQFF.

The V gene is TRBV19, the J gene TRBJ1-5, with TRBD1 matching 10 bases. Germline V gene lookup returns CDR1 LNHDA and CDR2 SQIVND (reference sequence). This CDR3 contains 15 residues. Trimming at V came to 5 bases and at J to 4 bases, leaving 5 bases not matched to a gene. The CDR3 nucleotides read TGTGCCAGTAGTGGGGACAGGGGATCAAATCAGCCCCAGCATTTT. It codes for CASSGDRGSNQPQHF.

Here the CDR3 DNA reads TGCAGCGATTGGGGAGGGGACGGCTACACCTTC. This encodes CSDWGGDGYTF. The chain joins TRBV29-1 to TRBJ1-2; D may be TRBD1 (5 bases). Trimming left V 7 bases short and J 8 bases short, with 14 bases between. The germline V gene encodes CDR1 SQVTM and CDR2 ANQGSEA. This CDR3 has 11 residues.

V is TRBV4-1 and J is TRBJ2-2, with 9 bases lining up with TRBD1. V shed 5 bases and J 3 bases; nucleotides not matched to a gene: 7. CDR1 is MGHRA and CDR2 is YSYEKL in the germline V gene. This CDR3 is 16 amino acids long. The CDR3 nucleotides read TGCGCCAGCAGCTCCATAGGACAGGGGTACACCGGGGAGCTGTTTTTT. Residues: CASSSIGQGYTGELFF.

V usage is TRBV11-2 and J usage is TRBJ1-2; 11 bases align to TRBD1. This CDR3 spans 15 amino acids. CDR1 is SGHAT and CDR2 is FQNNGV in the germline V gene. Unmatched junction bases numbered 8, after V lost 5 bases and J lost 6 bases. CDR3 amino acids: CASSDQRTGGNGYTF. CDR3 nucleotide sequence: TGTGCCAGCAGCGATCAGCGGACAGGGGGCAATGGCTACACCTTC.

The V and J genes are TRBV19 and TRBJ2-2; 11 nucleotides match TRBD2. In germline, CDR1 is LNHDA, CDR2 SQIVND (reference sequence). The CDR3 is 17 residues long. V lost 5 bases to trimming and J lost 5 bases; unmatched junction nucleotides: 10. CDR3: CASSLILAGGDTGELFF. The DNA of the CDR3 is TGTGCCAGTAGTCTCATTCTAGCGGGGGGTGATACCGGGGAGCTGTTTTTT. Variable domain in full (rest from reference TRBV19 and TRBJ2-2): DGGITQSPKYLFRKEGQNVTLSCEQNLNHDAMYWYRQDPGQGLRLIYYSQIVNDFQKGDIAEGYSVSREKKESFPLTVTSAQKNPTAFYLCASSLILAGGDTGELFFGEGSRLTVL.

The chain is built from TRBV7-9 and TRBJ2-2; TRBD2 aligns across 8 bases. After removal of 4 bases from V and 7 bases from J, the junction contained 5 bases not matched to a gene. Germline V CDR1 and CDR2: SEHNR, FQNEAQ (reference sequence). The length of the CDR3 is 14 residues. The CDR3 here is CASSSTGGVGELFF. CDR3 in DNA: TGTGCCAGCAGCTCGACGGGGGGGGTCGGGGAGCTGTTTTTT.

CDR3 in DNA: TGTGCCAGCAGCTTATTGGACACCAAAAACATTCAGTACTTC. Translation gives CASSLLDTKNIQYF. The genes are TRBV7-9 and TRBJ2-4; the D gene is possibly TRBD1 (5 bases). Deletions cut 2 bases from V and 2 bases from J, with 7 bases between. The V gene's germline CDR1 is SEHNR and CDR2 FQNEAQ (reference sequence). The CDR3 is made up of 14 amino acids.

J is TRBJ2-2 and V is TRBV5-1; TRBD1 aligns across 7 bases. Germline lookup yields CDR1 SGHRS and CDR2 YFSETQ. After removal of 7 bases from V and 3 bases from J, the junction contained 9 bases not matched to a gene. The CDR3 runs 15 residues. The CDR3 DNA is TGCGCCAGCGCGACAGGGCTGGGGGACACCGGGGAGCTGTTTTTT. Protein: CASATGLGDTGELFF.

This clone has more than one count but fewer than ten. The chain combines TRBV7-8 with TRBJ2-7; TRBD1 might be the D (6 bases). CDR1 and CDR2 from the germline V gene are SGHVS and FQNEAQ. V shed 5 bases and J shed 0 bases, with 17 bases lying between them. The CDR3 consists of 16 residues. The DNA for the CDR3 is TGTGCCAGCAGCGACAGGACCGCTCTCATCTCCTACGAGCAGTACTTC. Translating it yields CASSDRTALISYEQYF.

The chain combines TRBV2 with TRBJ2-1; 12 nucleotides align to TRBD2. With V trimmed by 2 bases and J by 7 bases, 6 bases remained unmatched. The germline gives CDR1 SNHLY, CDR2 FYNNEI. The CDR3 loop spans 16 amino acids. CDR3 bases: TGTGCCAGCAGTGAAATAGCTAGCGGGGGGGCAAATGAGCAGTTCTTC. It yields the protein CASSEIASGGANEQFF.

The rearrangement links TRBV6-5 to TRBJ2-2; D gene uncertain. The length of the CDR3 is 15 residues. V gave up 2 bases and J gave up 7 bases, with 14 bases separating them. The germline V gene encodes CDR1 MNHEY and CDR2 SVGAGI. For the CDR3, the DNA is TGTGCCAGCAGTTACAGCCCTTCTACTGTCGGGGAGCTGTTTTTT. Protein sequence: CASSYSPSTVGELFF.

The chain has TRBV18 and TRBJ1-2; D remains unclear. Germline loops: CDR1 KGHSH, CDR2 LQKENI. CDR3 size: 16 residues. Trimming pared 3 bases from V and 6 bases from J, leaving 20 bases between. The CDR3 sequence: CASSPDGGSWIDGYTF. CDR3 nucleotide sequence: TGTGCCAGCTCACCCGACGGAGGGAGTTGGATAGATGGCTACACCTTC.

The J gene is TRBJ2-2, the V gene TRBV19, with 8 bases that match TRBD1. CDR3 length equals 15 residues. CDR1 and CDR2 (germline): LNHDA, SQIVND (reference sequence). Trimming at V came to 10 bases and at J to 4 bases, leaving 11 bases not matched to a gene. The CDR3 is CAILSGTGGTGELFF. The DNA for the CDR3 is TGTGCCATTTTGTCCGGGACAGGAGGCACCGGGGAGCTGTTTTTT.

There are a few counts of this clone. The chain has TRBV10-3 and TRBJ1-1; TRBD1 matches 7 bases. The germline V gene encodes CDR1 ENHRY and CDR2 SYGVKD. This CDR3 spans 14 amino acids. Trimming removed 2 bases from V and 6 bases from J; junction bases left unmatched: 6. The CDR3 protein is CAISETGARSEAFF. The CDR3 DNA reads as TGTGCCATCAGTGAGACAGGGGCGCGGTCTGAAGCTTTCTTT.

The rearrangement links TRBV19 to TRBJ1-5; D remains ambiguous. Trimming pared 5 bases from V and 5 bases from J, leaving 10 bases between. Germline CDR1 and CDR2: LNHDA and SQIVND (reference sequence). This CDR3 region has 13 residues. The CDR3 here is CASSRLTDQPQHF. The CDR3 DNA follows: TGTGCCAGTAGTCGACTGACCGATCAGCCCCAGCATTTT.

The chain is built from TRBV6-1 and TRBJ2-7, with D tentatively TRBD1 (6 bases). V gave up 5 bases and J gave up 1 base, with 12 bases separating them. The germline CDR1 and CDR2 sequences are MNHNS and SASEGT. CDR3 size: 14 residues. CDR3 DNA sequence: TGTGCCAGCAGTTTCGGGACACCTTCCTACGAGCAGTACTTC. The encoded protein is CASSFGTPSYEQYF.

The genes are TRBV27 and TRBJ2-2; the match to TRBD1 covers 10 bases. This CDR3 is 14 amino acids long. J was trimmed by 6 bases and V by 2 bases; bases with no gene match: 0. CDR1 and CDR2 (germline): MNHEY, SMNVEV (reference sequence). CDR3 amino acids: CASSLGTGAGELFF. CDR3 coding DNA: TGTGCCAGCAGTTTAGGGACAGGGGCCGGGGAGCTGTTTTTT.

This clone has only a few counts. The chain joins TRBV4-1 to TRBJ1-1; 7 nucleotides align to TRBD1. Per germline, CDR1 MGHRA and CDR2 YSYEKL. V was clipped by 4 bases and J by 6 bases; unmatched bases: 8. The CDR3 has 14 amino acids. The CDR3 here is CASSPRQGESEAFF. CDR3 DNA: TGCGCCAGCAGCCCACGACAGGGCGAGTCTGAAGCTTTCTTT.

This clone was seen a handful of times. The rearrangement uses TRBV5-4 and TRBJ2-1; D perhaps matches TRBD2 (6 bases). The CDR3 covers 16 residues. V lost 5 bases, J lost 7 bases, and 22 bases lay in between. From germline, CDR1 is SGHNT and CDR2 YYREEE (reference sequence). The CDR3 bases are TGTGCCAGCAGTTGGGGAGCAGTGGCGGGATTGAATGAGCAGTTCTTC. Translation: CASSWGAVAGLNEQFF.